The 16 T cell receptor beta chains below come from one sample, sequenced in a study of T cell responses to AZD1222 COVID-19 vaccine. Sequencing used immunoSEQ multiplex PCR; TCRdb keeps in-frame clones, though not all of them. The table lists some 150,000 clones, under 95% of them singletons. The starting material was peripheral blood, obtained 28 days after the second AZD1222 dose. These receptors were obtained from an adult who received the AZD1222 COVID-19 vaccine.

The chain links TRBV6-6 to TRBJ1-5, with D possibly TRBD1 on 6 matching bases. Looked up from germline, CDR1 is MNHNY and CDR2 is SVGAGI (reference sequence). The CDR3 has 16 residues. Trimming removed 6 bases from V and 1 base from J, with 16 bases in between. CDR3 bases: TGTGCCAGCAGCAACGGGAGGACAGCCAGCAATCAGCCCCAGCATTTT. This encodes CASSNGRTASNQPQHF.

The rearrangement joins TRBV10-3 to TRBJ2-3, with D unclear. Germline V lookup: CDR1 ENHRY, CDR2 SYGVKD. The V end lost 6 bases, the J end lost 0 bases, and 4 bases lay between the germline ends. This CDR3 has 12 amino acids. Written as DNA, the CDR3 is TGTGCCATCAGGAATAGCACAGATACGCAGTATTTT. Translating it yields CAIRNSTDTQYF.

The chain couples TRBV7-2 to TRBJ2-3, with D hard to call. V was clipped by 1 base and J by 0 bases, with 5 bases between them. CDR1 and CDR2 (germline): SGHTA, FQGNSA. The CDR3 consists of 14 residues. CDR3 amino acids: CASSLVASTDTQYF. The CDR3, as DNA: TGTGCCAGCAGCTTAGTTGCCAGCACAGATACGCAGTATTTT.

The J gene is TRBJ2-2, the V gene TRBV24-1, with D perhaps TRBD1 (5 bases). Germline CDR1 reads KGHDR; CDR2 reads SFDVKD. The CDR3 contains 13 residues. Deletions cut 5 bases from V and 9 bases from J, with 12 bases between. For the CDR3, the DNA is TGTGCCACCAGTGGCCAGGGCGACCGGGAGCTGTTTTTT. Translation: CATSGQGDRELFF.

The chain has TRBV5-1 and TRBJ2-7, with D unclear. CDR3 length: 14 amino acids. V shed 0 bases and J shed 5 bases, with 12 bases lying between them. Germline values: CDR1 SGHRS, CDR2 YFSETQ. The CDR3 here is CASSLGGQVDEQYF. The CDR3 bases are TGCGCCAGCAGCTTGGGTGGGCAGGTGGACGAGCAGTACTTC.

The chain couples TRBV30 to TRBJ1-5; tentatively, D is TRBD1 (6 bases). The V and J ends lost 2 bases and 6 bases respectively, with 17 bases between them. This CDR3 contains 15 residues. Germline CDR1 GTSNPN, CDR2 SVGIG (reference sequence). The chain's CDR3 is CAWSMGGGTGQPQHF. DNA for the CDR3: TGTGCCTGGAGTATGGGGGGGGGCACGGGTCAGCCCCAGCATTTT.

The rearrangement links TRBV9 to TRBJ2-1; unclear D gene. The CDR3 contains 15 residues. Trimming removed 0 bases from V and 2 bases from J, with 9 bases in between. Germline loops: CDR1 SGDLS, CDR2 YYNGEE. CDR3 region: CASSVVPATYNEQFF. The CDR3 bases are TGTGCCAGCAGCGTAGTGCCGGCGACCTACAATGAGCAGTTCTTC.

The chain is built from TRBV19 and TRBJ1-2; possible D gene TRBD1, 5 bases. V was clipped by 3 bases and J by 4 bases, with 12 bases between them. The CDR3 loop spans 14 amino acids. Germline values: CDR1 LNHDA, CDR2 SQIVND (reference sequence). CDR3 sequence: CASSIGTESYGYTF. CDR3 bases: TGTGCCAGTAGTATTGGGACGGAATCCTATGGCTACACCTTC. The full variable domain, completed using reference TRBV19 and TRBJ1-2, is DGGITQSPKYLFRKEGQNVTLSCEQNLNHDAMYWYRQDPGQGLRLIYYSQIVNDFQKGDIAEGYSVSREKKESFPLTVTSAQKNPTAFYLCASSIGTESYGYTFGSGTRLTVV.

J is TRBJ2-7 and V is TRBV5-4; the match to TRBD2 covers 12 bases. Germline lookup yields CDR1 SGHNT and CDR2 YYREEE (reference sequence). Trimming at V came to 4 bases and at J to 3 bases, leaving 5 bases not matched to a gene. The CDR3 consists of 15 residues. The CDR3 spells CASSTGLAGNYEQYF. The CDR3 nucleotides read TGTGCCAGCAGCACCGGACTAGCGGGGAACTACGAGCAGTACTTC.

The rearrangement links TRBV28 to TRBJ1-2; a weak D match, TRBD1 (6 bases). Germline CDR1 is MDHEN and CDR2 is SYDVKM. V was pared by 2 bases and J by 4 bases, with 8 bases between. This CDR3 is built from 13 residues. The CDR3 DNA reads TGTGCCAGCAGTTTACGGGGGCCCTATGGCTACACCTTC. Protein: CASSLRGPYGYTF.

This clone was picked up one time. The V and J genes are TRBV4-1 and TRBJ2-1, with D perhaps being TRBD1 or TRBD2 (6 bases each). The CDR3 spans 17 residues. V was pared by 4 bases and J by 0 bases, with 16 bases between. Germline loops: CDR1 MGHRA, CDR2 YSYEKL. In nucleotides, the CDR3 is TGCGCCAGCAGCCTCGGAGGGTGGGGGCCCTCCTACAATGAGCAGTTCTTC. It encodes CASSLGGWGPSYNEQFF.

The CDR3 coding sequence is TGTGCCTGGAGTGGACAGTTACATAACTATGGCTACACCTTC. Translation gives CAWSGQLHNYGYTF. V gene TRBV30 combines with J gene TRBJ1-2; D might be TRBD1 (5 bases). CDR1 is GTSNPN and CDR2 is SVGIG in the germline V gene (reference sequence). The CDR3 runs 14 residues. V was clipped by 1 base and J by 1 base, with 10 bases between them.

This chain connects TRBV30 to TRBJ1-4; no definite D call. V lost 0 bases, J lost 8 bases, and 16 bases lay in between. The CDR3 is 15 amino acids. The germline V gene encodes CDR1 GTSNPN and CDR2 SVGIG (reference sequence). The CDR3 region is CAWSVFGGQGEKLFF. CDR3 in DNA: TGTGCCTGGAGTGTCTTTGGAGGTCAAGGAGAAAAACTGTTTTTT.

This clone was found once. This chain connects TRBV7-2 to TRBJ2-7; 9 bases agree with TRBD1. Losses at the gene ends were 5 bases for V and 6 bases for J; bases not matched to a gene: 8. Germline CDR1 SGHTA, CDR2 FQGNSA. The CDR3 is 14 residues long. The CDR3 DNA is TGTGCCAGCAGCCAACAGGGGGCGCCGGGCGAGCAGTACTTC. It encodes CASSQQGAPGEQYF.

The chain combines TRBV5-1 with TRBJ1-2, with TRBD1 matching 7 bases. V lost 3 bases, J lost 2 bases, and 4 bases stayed unmatched. There are 14 residues in the CDR3. Germline-derived CDR1 and CDR2 are SGHRS and YFSETQ. The CDR3 DNA is TGCGCCAGCAGCTACCCGGGACAGAACTATGGCTACACCTTC. Translation: CASSYPGQNYGYTF. Combining the CDR3 with reference TRBV5-1 and TRBJ1-2 gives the whole variable domain KAGVTQTPRYLIKTRGQQVTLSCSPISGHRSVSWYQQTPGQGLQFLFEYFSETQRNKGNFPGRFSGRQFSNSRSEMNVSTLELGDSALYLCASSYPGQNYGYTFGSGTRLTVV.

This clone has more than one count but fewer than ten. The J gene is TRBJ2-7, the V gene TRBV15; the D is unclear. The CDR3 loop spans 12 amino acids. V shed 0 bases and J shed 12 bases, with 12 bases lying between them. CDR1 and CDR2 from the germline V gene are LNHNV and YYDKDF (reference sequence). The CDR3 DNA follows: TGTGCCACCAGCAGAGATCGGAGTAGCCCGTACTTC. Translation: CATSRDRSSPYF.